This entry is about one T cell receptor (beta chain). V dropped 6 bases and J dropped 11; count of bases not matched to a gene: 12. The germline V gene has CDR1 SGHAT and CDR2 FQNNGV. This CDR3 is 14 amino acids long. This specimen comes from a study of blood T cell repertoires in COVID-19. Participant-given clinical history determined each cohort assignment. Cohort 3 recovered donors had two negative PCRs, clearance, or symptom resolution. Authors' processing steps: Amplifying reference gene primers gave estimates of nucleated cell counts. Measured with immunoSEQ multiplex PCR; TCRdb has only the in-frame clones, and not every one. V, J and clone size are taken as reported in that table, and D and trimming were inferred from the DNA itself. The sample consists of under 350,000 clones, about nine tenths of them appearing once.

What was sequenced was PBMCs or T cells enriched from blood (not recorded which). This clonotype originated in a man in his thirties or forties who had recovered from COVID-19. This chain joins TRBV11-2 and TRBJ2-1; 8 nucleotides match TRBD2. The CDR3 loop reads CASRVIVTSDQQFF. DNA for the CDR3: TGTGCCAGCAGGGTGATCGTGACTAGCGATCAGCAGTTCTTC.